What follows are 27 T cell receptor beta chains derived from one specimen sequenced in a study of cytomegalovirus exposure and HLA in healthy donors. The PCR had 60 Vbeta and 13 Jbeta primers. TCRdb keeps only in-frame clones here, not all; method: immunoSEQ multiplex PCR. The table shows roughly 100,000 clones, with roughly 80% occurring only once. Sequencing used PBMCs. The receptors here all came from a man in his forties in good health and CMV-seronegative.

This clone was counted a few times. CDR3 amino acids: CASSLAYRDGLARQETQYF. In DNA, the CDR3 is TGCGCCAGCAGCTTGGCCTACCGGGACGGACTAGCACGCCAAGAGACCCAGTACTTC. V gene TRBV5-1 combines with J gene TRBJ2-5; 8 nucleotides align to TRBD2. V dropped 0 bases and J dropped 1; count of bases not matched to a gene: 14. This CDR3 spans 19 amino acids. CDR1 is SGHRS and CDR2 is YFSETQ in the germline V gene.

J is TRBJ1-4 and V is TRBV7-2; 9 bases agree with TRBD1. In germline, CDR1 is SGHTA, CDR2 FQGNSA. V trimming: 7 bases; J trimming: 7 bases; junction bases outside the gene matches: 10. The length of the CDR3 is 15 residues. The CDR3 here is CASNQIGQGFEKLFF. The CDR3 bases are TGTGCCAGCAACCAAATCGGACAGGGGTTTGAAAAACTGTTTTTT.

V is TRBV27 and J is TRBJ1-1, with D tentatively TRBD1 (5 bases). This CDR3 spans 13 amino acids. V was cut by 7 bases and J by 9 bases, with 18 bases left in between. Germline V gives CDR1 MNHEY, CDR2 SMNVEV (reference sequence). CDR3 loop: CASTLSVGGKAFF. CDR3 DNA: TGTGCCAGCACCTTATCCGTGGGGGGGAAAGCTTTCTTT.

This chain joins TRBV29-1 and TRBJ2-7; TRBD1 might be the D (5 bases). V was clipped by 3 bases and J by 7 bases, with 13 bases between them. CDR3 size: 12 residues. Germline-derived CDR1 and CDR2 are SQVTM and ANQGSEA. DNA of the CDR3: TGCAGCGTTGAGGGGCCTATGAGGGAGCAGTACTTC. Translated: CSVEGPMREQYF.

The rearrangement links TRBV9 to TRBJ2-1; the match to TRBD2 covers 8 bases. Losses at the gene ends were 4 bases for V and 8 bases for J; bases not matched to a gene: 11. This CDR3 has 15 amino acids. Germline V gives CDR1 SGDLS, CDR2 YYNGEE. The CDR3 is CASSSAGGGSDEQFF. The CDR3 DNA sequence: TGTGCCAGCAGCTCGGCCGGGGGGGGCAGCGATGAGCAGTTCTTC.

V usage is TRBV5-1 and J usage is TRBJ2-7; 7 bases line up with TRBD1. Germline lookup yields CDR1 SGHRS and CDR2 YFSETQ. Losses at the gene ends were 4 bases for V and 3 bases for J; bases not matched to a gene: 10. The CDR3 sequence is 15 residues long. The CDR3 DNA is TGCGCCAGCAGCCGCGTCGGCTCAGGGGGCTACGAGCAGTACTTC. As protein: CASSRVGSGGYEQYF. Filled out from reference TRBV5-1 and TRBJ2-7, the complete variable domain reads KAGVTQTPRYLIKTRGQQVTLSCSPISGHRSVSWYQQTPGQGLQFLFEYFSETQRNKGNFPGRFSGRQFSNSRSEMNVSTLELGDSALYLCASSRVGSGGYEQYFGPGTRLTVT.

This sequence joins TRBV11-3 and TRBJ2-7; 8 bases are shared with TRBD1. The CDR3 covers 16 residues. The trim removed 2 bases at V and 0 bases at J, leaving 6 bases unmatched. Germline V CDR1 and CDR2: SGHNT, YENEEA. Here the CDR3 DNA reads TGTGCCAGCAGCTTAACATCCGGGACAGGCTCCTACGAGCAGTACTTC. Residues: CASSLTSGTGSYEQYF.

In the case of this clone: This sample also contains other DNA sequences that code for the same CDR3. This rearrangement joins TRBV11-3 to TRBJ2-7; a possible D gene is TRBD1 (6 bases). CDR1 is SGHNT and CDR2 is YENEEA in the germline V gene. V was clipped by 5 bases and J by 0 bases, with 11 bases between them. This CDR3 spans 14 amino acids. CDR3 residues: CASSPTGFSYEQYF. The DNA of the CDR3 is TGTGCCAGCAGCCCAACAGGGTTCTCCTACGAGCAGTACTTC.

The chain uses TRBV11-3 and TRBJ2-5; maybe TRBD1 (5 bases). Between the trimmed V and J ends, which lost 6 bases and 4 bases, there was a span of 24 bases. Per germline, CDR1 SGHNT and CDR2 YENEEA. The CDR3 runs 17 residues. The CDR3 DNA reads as TGTGCCAGCAGTCCGAGATCTCAGGGAAGTTCCCCAGAGACCCAGTACTTC. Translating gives CASSPRSQGSSPETQYF. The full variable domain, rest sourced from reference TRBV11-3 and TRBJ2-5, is EAGVVQSPRYKIIEKKQPVAFWCNPISGHNTLYWYLQNLGQGPELLIRYENEEAVDDSQLPKDRFSAERLKGVDSTLKIQPAELGDSAVYLCASSPRSQGSSPETQYFGPGTRLLVL.

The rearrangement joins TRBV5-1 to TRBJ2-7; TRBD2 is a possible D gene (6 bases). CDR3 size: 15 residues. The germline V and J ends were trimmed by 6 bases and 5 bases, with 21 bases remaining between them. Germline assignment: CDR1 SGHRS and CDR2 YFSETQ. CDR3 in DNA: TGCGCCAGCAAATACACAGGAGGGCCAAGAGACGAGCAGTACTTC. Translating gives CASKYTGGPRDEQYF.

The CDR3, as DNA: TGTGCCACCAGCAGAGAAGGACAGGGGGTCGGCGAGCAGTACTTC. Translated, it gives CATSREGQGVGEQYF. The chain links TRBV15 to TRBJ2-5, with 10 positions matching TRBD1. The DNA end favors TRBJ2-7, so the J call may be wrong. This CDR3 has 15 amino acids. CDR1 LNHNV and CDR2 YYDKDF come from the germline V gene (reference sequence).

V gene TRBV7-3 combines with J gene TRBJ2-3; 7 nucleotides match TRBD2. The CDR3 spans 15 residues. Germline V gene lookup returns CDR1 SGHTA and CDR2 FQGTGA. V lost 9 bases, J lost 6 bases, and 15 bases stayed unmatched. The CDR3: CASGDRGGGTDTQYF. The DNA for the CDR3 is TGTGCCAGTGGAGACCGGGGCGGGGGAACTGATACGCAGTATTTT.

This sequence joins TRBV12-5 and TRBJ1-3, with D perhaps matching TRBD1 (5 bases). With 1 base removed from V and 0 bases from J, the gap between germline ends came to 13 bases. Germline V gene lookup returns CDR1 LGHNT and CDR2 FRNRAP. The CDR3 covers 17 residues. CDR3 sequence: CASGLARDSSSGNTIYF. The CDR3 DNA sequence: TGTGCTAGTGGTTTGGCCCGGGACTCCAGCTCTGGAAACACCATATATTTT.

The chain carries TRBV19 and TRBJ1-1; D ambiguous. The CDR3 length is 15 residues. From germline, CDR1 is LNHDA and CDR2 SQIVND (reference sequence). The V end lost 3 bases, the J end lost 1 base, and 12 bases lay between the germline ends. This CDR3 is CASSISGNRNTEAFF. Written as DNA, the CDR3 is TGTGCCAGTAGTATTTCCGGGAACAGGAACACTGAAGCTTTCTTT.

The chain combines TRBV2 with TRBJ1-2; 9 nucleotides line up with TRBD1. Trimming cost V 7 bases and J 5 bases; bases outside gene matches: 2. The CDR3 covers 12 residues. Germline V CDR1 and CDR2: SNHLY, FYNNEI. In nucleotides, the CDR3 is TGTGCCAGCAAGGGACAGGGATATGGCTACACCTTC. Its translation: CASKGQGYGYTF.

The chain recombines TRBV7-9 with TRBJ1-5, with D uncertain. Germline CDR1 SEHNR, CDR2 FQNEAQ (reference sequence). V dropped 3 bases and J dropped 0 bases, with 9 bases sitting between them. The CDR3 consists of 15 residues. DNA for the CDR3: TGTGCCAGCAGCTTCGGTCTCGATAGCAATCAGCCCCAGCATTTT. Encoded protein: CASSFGLDSNQPQHF.

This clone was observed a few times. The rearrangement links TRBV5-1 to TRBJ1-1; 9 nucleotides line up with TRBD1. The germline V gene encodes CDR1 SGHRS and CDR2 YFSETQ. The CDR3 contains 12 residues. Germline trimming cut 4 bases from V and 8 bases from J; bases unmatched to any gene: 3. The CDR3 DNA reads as TGCGCCAGCAGCCTCGGACAGGGGGAAGCTTTCTTT. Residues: CASSLGQGEAFF.

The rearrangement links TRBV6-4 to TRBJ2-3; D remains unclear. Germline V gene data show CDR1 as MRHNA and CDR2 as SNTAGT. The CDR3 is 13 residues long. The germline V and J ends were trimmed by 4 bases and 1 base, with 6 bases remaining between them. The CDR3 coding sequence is TGTGCCAGCAGTGGAGTAGGCACAGATACGCAGTATTTT. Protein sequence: CASSGVGTDTQYF.

CDR3 coding DNA: TGTGCCAGCAGTTACTCGGCCAGGAACTATGGCTACACCTTC. Translating gives CASSYSARNYGYTF. The rearrangement links TRBV6-5 to TRBJ1-2; D not resolved. The length of the CDR3 is 14 residues. Trimming stripped 0 bases from V and 2 bases from J, with 7 bases between. Germline CDR1 and CDR2: MNHEY and SVGAGI.

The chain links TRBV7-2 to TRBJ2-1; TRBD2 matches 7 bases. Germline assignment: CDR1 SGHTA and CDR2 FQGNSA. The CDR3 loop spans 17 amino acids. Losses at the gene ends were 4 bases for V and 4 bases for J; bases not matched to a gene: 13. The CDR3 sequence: CASSSALRRGLYNEQFF. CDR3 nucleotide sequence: TGTGCCAGCAGCTCCGCCCTTAGGCGGGGGTTATACAATGAGCAGTTCTTC.

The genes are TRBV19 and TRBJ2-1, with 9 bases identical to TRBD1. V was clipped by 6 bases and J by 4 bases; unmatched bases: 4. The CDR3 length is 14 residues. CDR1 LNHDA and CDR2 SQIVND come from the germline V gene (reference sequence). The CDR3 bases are TGTGCCAGTAGCCCCGGGACAGGGTACAATGAGCAGTTCTTC. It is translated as CASSPGTGYNEQFF.

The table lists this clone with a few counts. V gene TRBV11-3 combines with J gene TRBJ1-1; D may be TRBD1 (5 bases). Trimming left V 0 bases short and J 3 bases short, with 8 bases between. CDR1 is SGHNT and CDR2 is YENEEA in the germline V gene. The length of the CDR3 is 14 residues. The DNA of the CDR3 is TGTGCCAGCAGCTTAGAAGGAGGGGACACTGAAGCTTTCTTT. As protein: CASSLEGGDTEAFF.

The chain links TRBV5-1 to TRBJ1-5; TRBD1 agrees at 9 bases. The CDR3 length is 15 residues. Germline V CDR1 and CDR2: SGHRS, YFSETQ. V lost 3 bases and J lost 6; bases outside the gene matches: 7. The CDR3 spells CASSSGGTGPQPQHF. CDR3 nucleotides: TGCGCCAGCAGCTCGGGGGGGACAGGGCCTCAGCCCCAGCATTTT. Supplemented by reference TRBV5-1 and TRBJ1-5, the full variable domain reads KAGVTQTPRYLIKTRGQQVTLSCSPISGHRSVSWYQQTPGQGLQFLFEYFSETQRNKGNFPGRFSGRQFSNSRSEMNVSTLELGDSALYLCASSSGGTGPQPQHFGDGTRLSIL.

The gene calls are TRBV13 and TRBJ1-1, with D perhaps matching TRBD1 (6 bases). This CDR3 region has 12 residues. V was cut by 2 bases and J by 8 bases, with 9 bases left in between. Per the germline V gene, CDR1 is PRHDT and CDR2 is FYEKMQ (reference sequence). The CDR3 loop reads CASSLRTAEAFF. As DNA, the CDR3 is TGTGCCAGCAGCTTACGGACAGCAGAAGCTTTCTTT.

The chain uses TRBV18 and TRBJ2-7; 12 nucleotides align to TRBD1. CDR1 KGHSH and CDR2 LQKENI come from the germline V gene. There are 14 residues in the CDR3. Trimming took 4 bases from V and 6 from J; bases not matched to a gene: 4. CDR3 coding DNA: TGTGCCAGCTCACTAGGGACAGGGGGCACCGAGCAGTACTTC. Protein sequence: CASSLGTGGTEQYF.

CDR3 amino acids: CASWDLVRGGAQNEQFF. CDR3 sequence (DNA): TGCGCCAGCTGGGACCTCGTACGGGGGGGGGCCCAAAATGAGCAGTTCTTC. The chain couples TRBV5-1 to TRBJ2-1, with 8 bases that match TRBD2. V shed 7 bases and J 7 bases; nucleotides not matched to a gene: 19. CDR1 SGHRS and CDR2 YFSETQ come from the germline V gene. The CDR3 contains 17 residues.

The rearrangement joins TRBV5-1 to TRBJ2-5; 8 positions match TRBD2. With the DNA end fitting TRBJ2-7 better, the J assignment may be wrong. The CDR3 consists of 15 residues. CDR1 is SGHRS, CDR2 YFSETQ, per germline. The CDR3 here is CASSLQRGSSYEQYF. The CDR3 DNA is TGCGCCAGCAGCTTACAGCGGGGGAGCTCCTACGAGCAGTACTTC.